These 10 T cell receptor beta chains originate from one sample sequenced in a study of vaccination effects on CD4 cells after COVID-19. Prior to sequencing, the ViraFEST assay stimulated PBMC with viral peptide pools, which expanded the antigen-specific CD4+ T cells. At the end of less than 12 days of culture, CD4+ T cells were isolated. All participants had two doses of either the BNT162b2 or mRNA-1273 vaccine. The antigens of these receptors remain unknown. TCRdb keeps only in-frame clones here, not all; method: immunoSEQ multiplex PCR. The sample carries about 24,000 clones, 77% recorded once. Specimen: CD4+ T cells from PBMCs cultured with HCoV-NL63 spike peptides, collected after COVID-19 vaccination. The source of these receptors is a human donor who received a COVID-19 vaccine.

The V and J genes are TRBV5-8 and TRBJ1-4, with D possibly TRBD1 on 5 matching bases. The V gene's germline CDR1 is SGHTS and CDR2 YDEGEE. Trimming took 4 bases from V and 4 from J, leaving 11 bases between them. The CDR3 extends over 14 amino acids. CDR3 protein: CASSRGQINEKLFF. The CDR3 DNA follows: TGTGCCAGCAGCAGAGGACAAATTAATGAAAAACTGTTTTTT.

The chain employs TRBV6-1 and TRBJ2-5, with TRBD1 identical over 7 bases. Germline V lookup: CDR1 MNHNS, CDR2 SASEGT. The CDR3 contains 14 residues. J lost 5 bases, V lost 1 base, and 4 bases had no gene match. CDR3 in DNA: TGTGCCAGCAGTGAAGGGTTGGGACAGGAGACCCAGTACTTC. This gives the protein CASSEGLGQETQYF.

This chain connects TRBV11-3 to TRBJ2-2; 7 positions match TRBD2. The germline CDR1 and CDR2 sequences are SGHNT and YENEEA. The junction had 2 bases not matched to a gene; V was cut back by 5 bases and J by 5 bases. This CDR3 spans 13 amino acids. The CDR3 protein is CASSPGGTGELFF. Written as DNA, the CDR3 is TGTGCCAGCAGCCCGGGGGGAACCGGGGAGCTGTTTTTT.

In the case of this clone: One junction end disagrees with the germline gene, perhaps due to a read error. The CDR3 loop reads CASSPGRTITYNEQFF. In nucleotides, the CDR3 is TGTGCTAGCAGCCCCGGACGGACTATTACCTACAATGAGCAGTTCTTC. J is TRBJ2-1 and V is TRBV7-7, with D maybe TRBD2 (6 bases). Germline V gene data show CDR1 as SSHAT and CDR2 as FNYEAQ (reference sequence). This CDR3 has 16 amino acids.

In this sample, this clone turned up once. The rearrangement joins TRBV5-4 to TRBJ2-1; the match to TRBD1 covers 9 bases. Trimming cost V 4 bases and J 4 bases; bases outside gene matches: 9. CDR3 length: 16 residues. Germline V gene data show CDR1 as SGHNT and CDR2 as YYREEE (reference sequence). The CDR3 reads CASSHLDRGAYNEQFF. CDR3 coding DNA: TGTGCCAGCAGCCACCTCGACAGGGGGGCTTACAATGAGCAGTTCTTC.

There are a few counts of this clone. The chain combines TRBV11-3 with TRBJ2-7; 9 nucleotides match TRBD1. Germline-derived CDR1 and CDR2 are SGHNT and YENEEA. The J segment lost 6 bases and the V segment lost 5 bases, leaving 8 bases of the junction unmatched. The CDR3 extends over 14 amino acids. The CDR3 DNA reads TGTGCCAGCAGCCAGGGACAGGGTATGGGCGAGCAGTACTTC. Protein product: CASSQGQGMGEQYF.

The chain recombines TRBV6-5 with TRBJ1-1; D unclear. The CDR3 contains 13 residues. Trimming cost V 6 bases and J 0 bases, with 8 bases left between them. Germline V gene lookup returns CDR1 MNHEY and CDR2 SVGAGI. The CDR3 coding sequence is TGTGCCAGCAGCCAGACGGTGAACACTGAAGCTTTCTTT. This gives the protein CASSQTVNTEAFF.

The rearrangement links TRBV6-2 or TRBV6-3 to TRBJ2-7; D is undetermined. The V end was cut by 2 bases, the J end by 1 base, with 6 bases between. Per the germline V gene, CDR1 is MNHEY and CDR2 is SVGEGT. This CDR3 contains 13 residues. CDR3 nucleotides: TGTGCCAGCAGTTACCTCAGGTCCTACGAGCAGTACTTC. It yields the protein CASSYLRSYEQYF.

The genes are TRBV27 and TRBJ1-1; 8 positions agree with TRBD1. V shed 4 bases, J shed 3 bases, and the junction held 10 bases outside the gene matches. The CDR3 has 16 residues. Germline V gene lookup returns CDR1 MNHEY and CDR2 SMNVEV (reference sequence). The CDR3 protein is CASSSRTGMVHTEAFF. The CDR3 DNA follows: TGTGCCAGCAGTTCTAGGACAGGGATGGTTCACACTGAAGCTTTCTTT.

J is TRBJ1-1 and V is TRBV5-4; the D is unclear. With 4 bases removed from V and 2 bases from J, the gap between germline ends came to 9 bases. From germline, CDR1 is SGHNT and CDR2 YYREEE (reference sequence). The CDR3 is 13 residues long. This CDR3 reads CASSPPGNTEAFF. The DNA of the CDR3 is TGTGCCAGCAGCCCTCCCGGCAACACTGAAGCTTTCTTT.